This T cell receptor beta chain was found in a study of early stage breast cancer tumors. Generated by immunoSEQ multiplex PCR, the TCRdb table keeps only in-frame clones and is missing some. The sample has about 24,000 clones; roughly 67% are singletons. After removal of 5 bases from V and 4 bases from J, the junction contained 8 bases not matched to a gene. There are 15 residues in the CDR3. Germline CDR1 reads MNHEY; CDR2 reads SVGAGI. This TCR came from a person aged 55 to 70 with breast cancer. V is TRBV6-5 and J is TRBJ1-1; TRBD1 agrees at 9 bases. Source material: breast tumor tissue. The CDR3 DNA is TGTGCCAGCAGTCACCGGACAGGGGAGGGCACTGAAGCTTTCTTT. It is translated as CASSHRTGEGTEAFF.